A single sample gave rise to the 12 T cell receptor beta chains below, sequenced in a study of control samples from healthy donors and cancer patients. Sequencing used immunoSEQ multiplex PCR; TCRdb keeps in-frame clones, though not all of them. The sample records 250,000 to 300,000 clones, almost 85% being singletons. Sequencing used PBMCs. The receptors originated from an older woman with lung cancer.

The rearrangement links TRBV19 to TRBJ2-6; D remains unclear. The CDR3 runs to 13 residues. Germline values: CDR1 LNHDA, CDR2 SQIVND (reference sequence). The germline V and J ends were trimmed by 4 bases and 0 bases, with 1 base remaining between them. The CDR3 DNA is TGTGCCAGTAGTACCTCTGGGGCCAACGTCCTGACTTTC. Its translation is CASSTSGANVLTF.

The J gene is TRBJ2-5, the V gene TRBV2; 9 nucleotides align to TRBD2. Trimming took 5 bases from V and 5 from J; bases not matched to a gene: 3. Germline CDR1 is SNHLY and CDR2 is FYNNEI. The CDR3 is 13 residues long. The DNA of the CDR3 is TGTGCCAGCAGTTTAGCGGGAGCGGAGACCCAGTACTTC. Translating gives CASSLAGAETQYF.

Here the CDR3 DNA reads TGTGCCAGCAGCCAAGTACTGGGCCTCATTCAGTACTTC. This encodes CASSQVLGLIQYF. The chain uses TRBV14 and TRBJ2-4; D is undetermined. Germline V CDR1 and CDR2: SGHDN, FVKESK. This CDR3 comprises 13 residues. Trimming shortened V by 1 base and J by 9 bases, and 10 bases separated the two germline ends.

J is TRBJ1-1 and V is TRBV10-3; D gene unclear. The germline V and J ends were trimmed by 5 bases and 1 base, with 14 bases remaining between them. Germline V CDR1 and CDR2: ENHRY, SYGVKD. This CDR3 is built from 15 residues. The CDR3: CAISPIKMANTEAFF. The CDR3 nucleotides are TGTGCCATCAGTCCTATAAAAATGGCGAACACTGAAGCTTTCTTT.

CDR3 amino acids: CASSRGTGEYGYTF. The CDR3 nucleotides are TGTGCCAGCAGCCGGGGGACAGGAGAGTATGGCTACACCTTC. The chain combines TRBV6-5 with TRBJ1-2, with 8 bases that match TRBD1. The CDR3 spans 14 residues. Trimming removed 6 bases from V and 5 bases from J; junction bases left unmatched: 8. CDR1 MNHEY and CDR2 SVGAGI come from the germline V gene.

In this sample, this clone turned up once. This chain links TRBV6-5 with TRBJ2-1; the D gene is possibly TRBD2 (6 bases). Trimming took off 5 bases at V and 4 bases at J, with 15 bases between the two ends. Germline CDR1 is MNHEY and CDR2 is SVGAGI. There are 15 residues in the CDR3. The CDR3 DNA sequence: TGTGCCAGCAGTCTAGGGACTCCGGTTTACAATGAGCAGTTCTTC. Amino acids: CASSLGTPVYNEQFF.

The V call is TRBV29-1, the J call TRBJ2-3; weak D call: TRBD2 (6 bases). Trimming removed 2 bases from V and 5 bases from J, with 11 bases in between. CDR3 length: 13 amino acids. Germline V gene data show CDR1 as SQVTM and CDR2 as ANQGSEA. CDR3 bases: TGCAGCGTTGAAAGGCAGGGAGGAGATACGCAGTATTTT. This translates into CSVERQGGDTQYF.

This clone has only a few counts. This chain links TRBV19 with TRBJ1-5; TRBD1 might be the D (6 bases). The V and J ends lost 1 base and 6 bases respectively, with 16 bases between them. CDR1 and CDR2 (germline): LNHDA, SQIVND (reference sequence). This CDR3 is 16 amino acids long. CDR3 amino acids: CASSIVRGGKVQPQHF. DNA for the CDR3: TGTGCCAGTAGTATAGTACGGGGGGGCAAGGTTCAGCCCCAGCATTTT.

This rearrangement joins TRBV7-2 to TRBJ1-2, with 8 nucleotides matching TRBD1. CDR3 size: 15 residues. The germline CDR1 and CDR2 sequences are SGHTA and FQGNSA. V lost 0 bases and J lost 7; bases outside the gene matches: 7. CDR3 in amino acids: CASSLAGQGGVGYTF. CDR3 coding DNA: TGTGCCAGCAGCTTAGCCGGACAGGGAGGGGTTGGCTACACCTTC.

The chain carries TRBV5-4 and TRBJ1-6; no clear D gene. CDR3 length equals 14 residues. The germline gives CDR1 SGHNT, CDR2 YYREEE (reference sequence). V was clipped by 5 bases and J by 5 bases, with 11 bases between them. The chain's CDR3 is CASSPGLNNSPLHF. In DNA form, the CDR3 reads TGTGCCAGCAGTCCCGGACTTAATAATTCACCCCTCCACTTT.

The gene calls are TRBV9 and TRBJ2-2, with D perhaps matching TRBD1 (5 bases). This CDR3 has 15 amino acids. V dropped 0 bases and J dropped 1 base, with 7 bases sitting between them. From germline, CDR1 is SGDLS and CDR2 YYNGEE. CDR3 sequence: CASSVGQLNTGELFF. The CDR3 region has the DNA TGTGCCAGCAGCGTAGGACAGCTGAACACCGGGGAGCTGTTTTTT.

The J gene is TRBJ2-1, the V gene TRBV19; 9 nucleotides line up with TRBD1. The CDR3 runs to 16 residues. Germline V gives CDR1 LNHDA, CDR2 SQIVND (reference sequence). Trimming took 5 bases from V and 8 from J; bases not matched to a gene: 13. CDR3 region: CASSSPGLQGADEQFF. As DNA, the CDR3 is TGTGCCAGTAGTTCGCCCGGGTTACAGGGGGCGGATGAGCAGTTCTTC.